This TCR beta chain was sequenced for a study of blood T cell repertoires in COVID-19. About the research overall: Both acute and convalescent COVID-19 samples were obtained from the United States, Italy and Spain. PBMCs, B-cell-depleted T cells, or T cells provided the cDNA or gDNA that made up the material.

Libraries were prepared by immunoSEQ multiplex PCR; TCRdb keeps only in-frame clonotypes and omits some of them. The sample holds 110,000 to 150,000 clones, over 80% seen once. Sequences were obtained from peripheral blood. The clonotype was recovered from a human donor in a cohort sampled during active COVID-19.

The CDR3: CASSFLRGRNTIYF. CDR3 DNA sequence: TGTGCCAGCAGTTTTTTAAGAGGGAGAAACACCATATATTTT. The chain joins TRBV28 to TRBJ1-3, with D unresolved. This CDR3 comprises 14 residues. V was cut by 3 bases and J by 5 bases, with 11 bases left in between. CDR1 is MDHEN, CDR2 SYDVKM, per germline.